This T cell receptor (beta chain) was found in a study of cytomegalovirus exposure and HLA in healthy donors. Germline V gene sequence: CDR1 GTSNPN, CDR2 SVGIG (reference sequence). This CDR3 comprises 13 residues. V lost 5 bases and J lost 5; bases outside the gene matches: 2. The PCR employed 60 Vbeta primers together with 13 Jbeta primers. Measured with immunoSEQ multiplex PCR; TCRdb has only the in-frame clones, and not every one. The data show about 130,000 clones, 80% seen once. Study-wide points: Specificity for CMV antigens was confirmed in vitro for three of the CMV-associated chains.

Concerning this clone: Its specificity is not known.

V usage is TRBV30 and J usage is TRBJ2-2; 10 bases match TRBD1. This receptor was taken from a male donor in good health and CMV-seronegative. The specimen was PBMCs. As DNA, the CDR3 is TGTGCCTGGGACAGGGGGCATACCGGGGAGCTGTTTTTT. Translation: CAWDRGHTGELFF.